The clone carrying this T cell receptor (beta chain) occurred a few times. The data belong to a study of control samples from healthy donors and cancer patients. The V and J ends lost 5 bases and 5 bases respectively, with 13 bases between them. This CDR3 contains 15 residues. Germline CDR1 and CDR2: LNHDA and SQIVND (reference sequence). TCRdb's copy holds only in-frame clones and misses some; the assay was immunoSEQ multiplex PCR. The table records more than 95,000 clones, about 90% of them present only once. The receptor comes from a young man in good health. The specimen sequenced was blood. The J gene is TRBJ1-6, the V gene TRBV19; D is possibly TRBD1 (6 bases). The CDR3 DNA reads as TGTGCCAGTAGTCTGGAGGGGGGAGATAATTCACCCCTCCACTTT. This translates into CASSLEGGDNSPLHF.